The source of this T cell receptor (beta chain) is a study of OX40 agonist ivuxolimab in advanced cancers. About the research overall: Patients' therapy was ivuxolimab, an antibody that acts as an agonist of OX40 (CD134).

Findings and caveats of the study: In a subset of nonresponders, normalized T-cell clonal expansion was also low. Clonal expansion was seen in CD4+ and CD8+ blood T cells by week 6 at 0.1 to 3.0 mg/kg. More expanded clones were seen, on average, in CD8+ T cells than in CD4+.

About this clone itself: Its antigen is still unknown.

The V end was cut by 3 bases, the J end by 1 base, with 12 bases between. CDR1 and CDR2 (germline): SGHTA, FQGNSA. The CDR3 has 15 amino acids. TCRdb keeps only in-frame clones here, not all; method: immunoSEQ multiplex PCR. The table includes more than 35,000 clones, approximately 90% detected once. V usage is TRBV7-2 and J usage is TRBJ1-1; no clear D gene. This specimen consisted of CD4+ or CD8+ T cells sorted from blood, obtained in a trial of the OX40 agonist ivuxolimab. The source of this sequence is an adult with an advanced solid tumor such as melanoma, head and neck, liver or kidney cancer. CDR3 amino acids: CASSFSGVSNTEAFF. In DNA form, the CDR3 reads TGTGCCAGCAGCTTTAGTGGGGTTTCGAACACTGAAGCTTTCTTT.